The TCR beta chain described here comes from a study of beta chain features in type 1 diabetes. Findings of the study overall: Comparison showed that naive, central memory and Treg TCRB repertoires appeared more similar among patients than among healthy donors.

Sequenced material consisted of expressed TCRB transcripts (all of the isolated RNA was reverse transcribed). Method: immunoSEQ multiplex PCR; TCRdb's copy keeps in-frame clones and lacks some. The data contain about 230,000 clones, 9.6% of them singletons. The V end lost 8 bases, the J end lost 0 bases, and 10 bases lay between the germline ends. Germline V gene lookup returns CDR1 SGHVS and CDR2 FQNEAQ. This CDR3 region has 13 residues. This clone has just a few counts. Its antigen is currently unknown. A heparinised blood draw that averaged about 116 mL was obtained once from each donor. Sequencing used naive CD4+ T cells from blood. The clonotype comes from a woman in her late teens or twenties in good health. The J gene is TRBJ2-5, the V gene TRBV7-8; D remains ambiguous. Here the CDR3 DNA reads TGTGCCAGCGCCATTCGGGACCAAGAGACCCAGTACTTC. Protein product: CASAIRDQETQYF.